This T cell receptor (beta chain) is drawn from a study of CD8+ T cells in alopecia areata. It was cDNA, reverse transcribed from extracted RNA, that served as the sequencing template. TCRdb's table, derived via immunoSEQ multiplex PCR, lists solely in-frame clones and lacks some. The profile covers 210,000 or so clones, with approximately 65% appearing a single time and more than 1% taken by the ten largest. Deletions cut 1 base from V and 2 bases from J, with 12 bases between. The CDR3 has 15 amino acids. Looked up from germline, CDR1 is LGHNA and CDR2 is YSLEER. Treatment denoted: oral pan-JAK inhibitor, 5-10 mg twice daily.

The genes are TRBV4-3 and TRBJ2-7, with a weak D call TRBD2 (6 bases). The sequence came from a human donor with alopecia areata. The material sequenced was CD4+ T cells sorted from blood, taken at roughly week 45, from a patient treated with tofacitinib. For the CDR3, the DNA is TGCGCCAGCAGCCAAGTCTGGGACTCCACCTACGAGCAGTACTTC. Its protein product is CASSQVWDSTYEQYF.